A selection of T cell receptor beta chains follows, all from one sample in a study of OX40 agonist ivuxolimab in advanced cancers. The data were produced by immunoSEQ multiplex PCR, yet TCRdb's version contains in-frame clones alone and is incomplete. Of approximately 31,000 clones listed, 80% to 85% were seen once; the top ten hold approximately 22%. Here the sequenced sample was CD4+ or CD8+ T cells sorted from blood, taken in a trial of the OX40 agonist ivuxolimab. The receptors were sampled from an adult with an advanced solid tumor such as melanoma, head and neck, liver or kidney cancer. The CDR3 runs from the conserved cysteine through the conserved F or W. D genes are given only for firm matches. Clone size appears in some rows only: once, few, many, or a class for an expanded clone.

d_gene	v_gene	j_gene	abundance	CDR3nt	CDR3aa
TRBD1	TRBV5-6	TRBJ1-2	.	TGTGCCAGCAGCGGACAGGGACCTAACTATGGCTACACCTTC	CASSGQGPNYGYTF
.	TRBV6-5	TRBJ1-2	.	TGTGCCAGCAGTTACTTATTCGGGTACTCCAATGGCTACACCTTC	CASSYLFGYSNGYTF
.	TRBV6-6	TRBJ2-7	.	TGTGCCAGCAGCCGGGCGGTCTACGAGCAGTACTTC	CASSRAVYEQYF
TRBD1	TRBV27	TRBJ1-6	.	TGTGCCAGCAGTTCCTTTGGACAGGGTGGGTATAATTCACCCCTCCACTTT	CASSSFGQGGYNSPLHF
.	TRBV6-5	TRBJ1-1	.	TGTGCCAGCAGTTCCCGCCCGACAGGAGGGAACACTGAAGCTTTCTTT	CASSSRPTGGNTEAFF
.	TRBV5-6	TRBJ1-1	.	TGTGCCAGCAGCTTCGGGCACAGGGTGAACACTGAAGCTTTCTTT	CASSFGHRVNTEAFF
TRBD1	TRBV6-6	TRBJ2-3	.	TGTGCCAGCAGTTCGCCGGGACAGGGTAAAGATACGCAGTATTTT	CASSSPGQGKDTQYF
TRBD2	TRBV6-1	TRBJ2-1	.	TGTGCCAGCAGACCAGCGGGGGGGCCTGGTGAGCAGTTCTTC	CASRPAGGPGEQFF
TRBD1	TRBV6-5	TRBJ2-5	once	TGTGCCAGCAGTTACTCCGGGACAGTGTCGCTGGAGACCCAGTACTTC	CASSYSGTVSLETQYF
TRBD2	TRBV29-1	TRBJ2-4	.	TGCAGCGTTGTAGGGTTGGGCGGTCGCGCGGGGGACATTCAGTACTTC	CSVVGLGGRAGDIQYF
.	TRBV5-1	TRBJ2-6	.	TGCGCCAGCAGCCCCCTCGGGGGGCCGCCATCTGGGGCCAACGTCCTGACTTTC	CASSPLGGPPSGANVLTF
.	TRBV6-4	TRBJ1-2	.	TGTGCCAGCAGTGGGGCATTAGACTATGGCTACACCTTC	CASSGALDYGYTF
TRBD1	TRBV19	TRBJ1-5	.	TGTGCCAGTAGTTCCGTAACAGGGGCGCCCAATCAGCCCCAGCATTTT	CASSSVTGAPNQPQHF
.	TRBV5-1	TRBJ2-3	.	TGCGCCAGCAGCTCGGTCGGGGGTTGGGATACGCAGTATTTT	CASSSVGGWDTQYF
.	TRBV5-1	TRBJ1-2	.	TGCGCCAGCAGCTTGGTAGGGGTGGATGGCTACACCTTC	CASSLVGVDGYTF
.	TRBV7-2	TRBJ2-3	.	TGTGCCAGCAGCTTAGCTGGGGCGACAGATACGCAGTATTTT	CASSLAGATDTQYF